Reported below is one TCR beta chain. This entry is derived from a study of T cell responses to AZD1222 COVID-19 vaccine. TCRdb's table, derived via immunoSEQ multiplex PCR, lists solely in-frame clones and lacks some. The sample records 100,000 to 150,000 clones, roughly 90% being singletons. Trimming pared 5 bases from V and 0 bases from J, leaving 15 bases between. This CDR3 region has 16 residues. In germline, CDR1 is LGHNT, CDR2 FRNRAP. The material was peripheral blood, obtained 28 days after the second AZD1222 dose. The chain has TRBV12-5 and TRBJ2-3; the D gene is possibly TRBD2 (6 bases). The TCR comes from an adult who received the AZD1222 COVID-19 vaccine. The DNA of the CDR3 is TGTGCTAGTGGTCGTGGGAGGACGGCTAGCACAGATACGCAGTATTTT. It is translated as CASGRGRTASTDTQYF.